What follows are 25 T cell receptor beta chains derived from one specimen sequenced in a study of T cells after yellow fever vaccination. TCRdb called the 5' RACE reads again in MiXCR, with one record for every CDR3 protein. The table has hundreds of thousands of distinct CDR3 sequences, under 20% seen once. Sequenced material: PBMCs, taken before the yellow fever booster vaccination. These receptors all come from a man between 18 and 35 years old who received the YFV17D yellow fever vaccine.

This clonotype appeared many times. The chain couples TRBV7-2 to TRBJ2-5, with D tentatively TRBD1 or TRBD2 (7 bases each). The CDR3 is 13 amino acids. CDR1 is SGHTA and CDR2 is FQGNSA in the germline V gene. Trimming left V 5 bases short and J 5 bases short, with 12 bases between. Here the CDR3 reads CASSQQGGETQYF. CDR3 in DNA: TGTGCCAGCAGCCAGCAGGGGGGGGAGACCCAGTACTTC.

This clonotype was detected only a few times. The chain carries TRBV2 and TRBJ2-7; maybe TRBD2 (5 bases). Trimming pared 2 bases from V and 3 bases from J, leaving 5 bases between. The CDR3 is 12 residues long. Germline V CDR1 and CDR2: SNHLY, FYNNEI. This CDR3 is CASSERGYEQYF. The CDR3 DNA is TGTGCCAGCAGTGAACGGGGCTACGAGCAGTACTTC.

This clonotype came up a few times. The chain carries TRBV4-3 and TRBJ2-1, with TRBD2 matching 12 bases. The CDR3 length is 19 residues. In germline, CDR1 is LGHNA, CDR2 YSLEER. J was trimmed by 6 bases and V by 0 bases; bases with no gene match: 12. The CDR3, as DNA: TGCGCCAGCAGCCAAGATCTTTCCCTAGCGGGGGGGCCTTTCAATGAGCAGTTCTTC. Amino acids: CASSQDLSLAGGPFNEQFF.

This clonotype was seen a handful of times. This sequence joins TRBV15 and TRBJ1-1; D unresolved. The germline V gene has CDR1 LNHNV and CDR2 YYDKDF (reference sequence). The CDR3 spans 17 residues. Trimming stripped 0 bases from V and 0 bases from J, with 14 bases between. CDR3 sequence: CATSRDRRRFVNTEAFF. CDR3 sequence (DNA): TGTGCCACCAGCAGAGATAGGCGCAGGTTCGTGAACACTGAAGCTTTCTTT.

This clonotype was recorded once. V is TRBV7-8 and J is TRBJ2-7; 7 bases line up with TRBD1. CDR3 length: 15 amino acids. V lost 1 base, J lost 3 bases, and 6 bases stayed unmatched. Per the germline V gene, CDR1 is SGHVS and CDR2 is FQNEAQ. The CDR3 sequence: CASSLVTGANYEQYF. The CDR3, as DNA: TGTGCCAGCAGCTTAGTTACAGGGGCGAACTACGAGCAGTACTTC.

The chain links TRBV27 to TRBJ1-3, with D hard to call. Germline loops: CDR1 MNHEY, CDR2 SMNVEV (reference sequence). Trimming took off 6 bases at V and 0 bases at J, with 9 bases between the two ends. This CDR3 is 14 amino acids long. This CDR3 is CASRNGDSGNTIYF. The CDR3 DNA follows: TGTGCCAGCAGGAACGGCGACTCTGGAAACACCATATATTTT.

The sample holds a few counts of this clonotype. This chain links TRBV6-5 with TRBJ2-7; TRBD1 matches at 9 bases. Trimming took 2 bases from V and 5 from J; bases not matched to a gene: 1. Germline CDR1 MNHEY, CDR2 SVGAGI. This CDR3 region has 13 residues. The chain's CDR3 is CASSYGTGNEQYF. The CDR3 DNA reads as TGTGCCAGCAGTTACGGGACAGGGAACGAGCAGTACTTC.

The V gene is TRBV5-1, the J gene TRBJ2-7; D ambiguous. The CDR3 consists of 14 residues. Trimming took off 4 bases at V and 4 bases at J, with 15 bases between the two ends. The germline V gene encodes CDR1 SGHRS and CDR2 YFSETQ. The CDR3 sequence: CASSPSIPPYEQYF. CDR3 bases: TGCGCCAGCAGCCCGAGCATTCCTCCGTACGAGCAGTACTTC.

The chain has TRBV7-2 and TRBJ1-2, with 12 positions matching TRBD1. There are 15 residues in the CDR3. The J segment lost 8 bases and the V segment lost 5 bases, leaving 9 bases of the junction unmatched. The germline V gene has CDR1 SGHTA and CDR2 FQGNSA. CDR3 coding DNA: TGTGCCAGCAGCGGGGGGACAGGGGGCGCATTAGGCTACACCTTC. Its translation: CASSGGTGGALGYTF.

This chain connects TRBV6-4 to TRBJ2-3; TRBD2 matches at 12 bases. CDR3 length equals 16 residues. Trimming cost V 4 bases and J 4 bases; bases outside gene matches: 6. The germline gives CDR1 MRHNA, CDR2 SNTAGT. CDR3 region: CASSASSGGAADTQYF. The CDR3 DNA is TGTGCCAGCAGTGCTTCTAGCGGGGGGGCAGCAGATACGCAGTATTTT.

This clonotype was recorded many times. V gene TRBV6-5 combines with J gene TRBJ2-3; 10 nucleotides agree with TRBD2. V lost 6 bases and J lost 0; bases outside the gene matches: 15. Germline V gene sequence: CDR1 MNHEY, CDR2 SVGAGI. The CDR3 runs 19 residues. DNA for the CDR3: TGTGCCAGCAGCCTATTTTCTAGCGGGGGACCGTCTAGCACAGATACGCAGTATTTT. It is translated as CASSLFSSGGPSSTDTQYF.

This sequence joins TRBV9 and TRBJ2-5, with 7 bases lining up with TRBD2. This CDR3 region has 14 residues. From germline, CDR1 is SGDLS and CDR2 YYNGEE. Trimming at V came to 4 bases and at J to 5 bases, leaving 8 bases not matched to a gene. The CDR3 coding sequence is TGTGCCAGCAGCCCCCTTTTCGGGGGGGAGACCCAGTACTTC. Amino acid sequence: CASSPLFGGETQYF.

This clonotype was seen only a few times. This chain joins TRBV6-5 and TRBJ2-2, with 7 nucleotides matching TRBD2. Trimming at V came to 6 bases and at J to 1 base, leaving 2 bases not matched to a gene. The CDR3 spans 14 residues. Germline lookup yields CDR1 MNHEY and CDR2 SVGAGI. The CDR3 spells CASSGGKNTGELFF. CDR3 DNA sequence: TGTGCCAGCAGCGGGGGGAAGAACACCGGGGAGCTGTTTTTT.

This sequence joins TRBV29-1 and TRBJ2-2; D possibly uses TRBD1 or TRBD2 (5 bases each). Germline V CDR1 and CDR2: SQVTM, ANQGSEA. Trimming took 4 bases from V and 2 from J, leaving 8 bases between them. This CDR3 has 13 amino acids. The CDR3 DNA reads as TGCAGCGTTGTAGGGACCAACACCGGGGAGCTGTTTTTT. Encoded protein: CSVVGTNTGELFF.

CDR3 nucleotide sequence: TGTGCCAGCAGCCTCCCCCCAACTAGCACAGATACGCAGTATTTT. Translation gives CASSLPPTSTDTQYF. This chain connects TRBV11-2 to TRBJ2-3; no definite D call. The CDR3 has 15 residues. Germline CDR1 is SGHAT and CDR2 is FQNNGV. V lost 5 bases, J lost 0 bases, and 12 bases lay in between. Full variable domain (missing parts from reference TRBV11-2 and TRBJ2-3): EAGVAQSPRYKIIEKRQSVAFWCNPISGHATLYWYQQILGQGPKLLIQFQNNGVVDDSQLPKDRFSAERLKGVDSTLKIQPAKLEDSAVYLCASSLPPTSTDTQYFGPGTRLTVL.

V gene TRBV7-9 combines with J gene TRBJ2-7; a weak D match, TRBD1 (6 bases). Trimming pared 5 bases from V and 4 bases from J, leaving 12 bases between. Germline V gene sequence: CDR1 SEHNR, CDR2 FQNEAQ (reference sequence). The CDR3 sequence is 13 residues long. CDR3 in DNA: TGTGCCAGCAGCCCCAGGGGAAGGTACGAGCAGTACGTC. Its translation is CASSPRGRYEQYV.

This clonotype was seen more than once but under ten times. This chain uses TRBV6-2 or TRBV6-3 with TRBJ2-3; TRBD2 aligns across 8 bases. Germline V CDR1 and CDR2: MNHEY, SVGEGT. The CDR3 consists of 15 residues. V trimming: 2 bases; J trimming: 3 bases; junction bases outside the gene matches: 4. CDR3 sequence reads: CASSYVGGATDTQYF. CDR3 in DNA: TGTGCCAGCAGTTACGTCGGGGGGGCAACAGATACGCAGTATTTT.

CDR3 sequence: CASRPLTGVGRETQYF. CDR3 nucleotide sequence: TGTGCCAGCAGGCCTCTCACAGGGGTCGGTCGGGAGACCCAGTACTTC. This sequence joins TRBV12-3 or TRBV12-4 and TRBJ2-5, with TRBD1 identical over 7 bases. Trimming cost V 6 bases and J 5 bases; bases outside gene matches: 15. The CDR3 has 16 residues.

This clonotype was counted between two and nine times. The chain couples TRBV21-1 to TRBJ1-1. TRBV21-1 is a documented pseudogene. The CDR3 loop spans 15 amino acids. The CDR3 loop reads CASSKIRTHEAEAFF. The CDR3 DNA is TGTGCCAGCAGCAAAATTCGAACCCACGAGGCTGAAGCTTTCTTT.

This clonotype was counted at least ten times. The chain couples TRBV20-1 to TRBJ1-4; D ambiguous. This CDR3 is 12 amino acids long. CDR1 DFQATT and CDR2 SNEGSKA come from the germline V gene (reference sequence). Between the trimmed V and J ends, which lost 2 bases and 0 bases, there was a span of 1 base. The CDR3 nucleotides are TGCAGTGCTAGATCAACTAATGAAAAACTGTTTTTT. It is translated as CSARSTNEKLFF.

This clonotype came up a few times. The rearrangement links TRBV18 to TRBJ2-2, with TRBD1 matching 7 bases. Trimming at V came to 6 bases and at J to 2 bases, leaving 6 bases not matched to a gene. Germline lookup yields CDR1 KGHSH and CDR2 LQKENI. The CDR3 consists of 15 residues. The CDR3 bases are TGTGCCAGCTCTCGGGGACAGCGCAACACCGGGGAGCTGTTTTTT. Translation gives CASSRGQRNTGELFF.

This clonotype came up many times. This sequence joins TRBV5-5 and TRBJ2-1, with a weak D call TRBD2 (5 bases). Germline assignment: CDR1 SGHKS and CDR2 YYEKEE (reference sequence). The germline V and J ends were trimmed by 1 base and 5 bases, with 13 bases remaining between them. The CDR3 runs 15 residues. The CDR3 region has the DNA TGTGCCAGCAGCTTGCGGGAAGCAGGAAACAATGAGCAGTTCTTC. This encodes CASSLREAGNNEQFF.

This clonotype was counted only a few times. The chain employs TRBV5-1 and TRBJ2-3; D ambiguous. V gave up 5 bases and J gave up 6 bases, with 10 bases separating them. The CDR3 contains 12 residues. Germline V CDR1 and CDR2: SGHRS, YFSETQ. CDR3 DNA sequence: TGCGCCAGCAGGAAGGGTGTGGATACGCAGTATTTT. Translated, it gives CASRKGVDTQYF.

The sample holds many counts of this clonotype. The V gene is TRBV4-3, the J gene TRBJ2-1; TRBD2 might be the D (7 bases). Germline loops: CDR1 LGHNA, CDR2 YSLEER. The CDR3 has 16 residues. The V and J ends lost 0 bases and 8 bases respectively, with 17 bases between them. The CDR3: CASSQDWGGGGDEQFF. The CDR3 DNA reads as TGCGCCAGCAGCCAAGATTGGGGGGGCGGTGGGGATGAGCAGTTCTTC.

This chain uses TRBV6-5 with TRBJ2-5, with 7 positions matching TRBD2. V dropped 5 bases and J dropped 2; count of bases not matched to a gene: 5. Germline CDR1 and CDR2: MNHEY and SVGAGI. CDR3 length: 14 residues. The CDR3 region has the DNA TGTGCCAGCAGTCGACTAGCCCGTCAAGAGACCCAGTACTTC. This sequence encodes CASSRLARQETQYF.